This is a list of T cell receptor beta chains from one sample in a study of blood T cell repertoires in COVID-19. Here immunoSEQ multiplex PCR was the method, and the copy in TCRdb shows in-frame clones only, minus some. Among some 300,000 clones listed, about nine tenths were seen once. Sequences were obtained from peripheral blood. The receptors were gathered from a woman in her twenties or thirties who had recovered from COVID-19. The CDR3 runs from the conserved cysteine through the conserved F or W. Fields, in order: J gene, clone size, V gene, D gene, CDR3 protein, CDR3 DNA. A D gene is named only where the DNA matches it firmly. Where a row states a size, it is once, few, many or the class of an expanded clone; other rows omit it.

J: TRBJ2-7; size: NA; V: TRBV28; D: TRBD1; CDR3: CASSTGASYEQYF; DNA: TGTGCCAGCAGTACAGGGGCCTCCTACGAGCAGTACTTC
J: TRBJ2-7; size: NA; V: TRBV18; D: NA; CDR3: CASSPNRDTYEQYF; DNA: TGTGCCAGCTCACCCAACCGGGACACCTACGAGCAGTACTTC
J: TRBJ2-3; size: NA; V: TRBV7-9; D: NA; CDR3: CASSPTQSGTQYF; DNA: TGTGCCAGCAGCCCGACGCAGTCGGGTACGCAGTATTTT
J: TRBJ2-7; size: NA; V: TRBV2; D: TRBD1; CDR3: CASRDRGAGEQYF; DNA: TGTGCCAGCCGGGACAGGGGAGCCGGCGAGCAGTACTTC
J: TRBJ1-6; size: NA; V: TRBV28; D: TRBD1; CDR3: CATAGGFYNSPLHF; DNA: TGTGCCACCGCAGGGGGCTTCTATAATTCACCCCTCCACTTT
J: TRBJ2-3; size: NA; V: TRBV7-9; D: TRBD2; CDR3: CASSLRAGAEDTQYF; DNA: TGTGCCAGCAGCTTAAGAGCGGGGGCCGAAGATACGCAGTATTTT
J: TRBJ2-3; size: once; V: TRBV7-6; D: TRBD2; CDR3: CASSSLAGGKADTQYF; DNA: TGTGCCAGCAGCTCCTTAGCGGGGGGAAAGGCAGATACGCAGTATTTT
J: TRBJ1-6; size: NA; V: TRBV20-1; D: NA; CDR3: CSASSDRDNLHF; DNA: TGCAGTGCTAGTAGCGACCGGGACAACCTCCACTTT
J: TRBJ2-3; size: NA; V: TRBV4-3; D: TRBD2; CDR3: CASSQDTLAGGKDTQYF; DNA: TGCGCCAGCAGCCAAGATACACTAGCGGGGGGGAAAGATACGCAGTATTTT
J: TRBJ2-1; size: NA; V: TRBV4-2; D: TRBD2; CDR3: CASSPAGGLTMGNEQFF; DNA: TGTGCCAGCAGCCCTGCGGGGGGGCTAACGATGGGGAATGAGCAGTTCTTC
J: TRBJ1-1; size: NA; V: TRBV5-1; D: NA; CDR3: CASSKTGTRQGLNTEAFF; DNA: TGCGCCAGCAGTAAAACAGGGACCAGGCAGGGTCTGAACACTGAAGCTTTCTTT
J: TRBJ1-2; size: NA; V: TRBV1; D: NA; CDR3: CTSRLDSLYGYTF; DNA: TGCACCAGCAGACTCGACAGCTTATATGGCTACACCTTC
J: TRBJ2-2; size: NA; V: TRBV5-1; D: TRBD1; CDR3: CASSPMGQGGTGELFF; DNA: TGCGCCAGCTCCCCCATGGGACAGGGAGGAACCGGGGAGCTGTTTTTT
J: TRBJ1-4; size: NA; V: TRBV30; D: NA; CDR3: CACRKGQANEKLFF; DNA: TGTGCCTGCCGAAAGGGGCAGGCGAATGAAAAACTGTTTTTT
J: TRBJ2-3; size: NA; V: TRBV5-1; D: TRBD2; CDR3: CASSLVDSGASTDTQYF; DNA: TGCGCCAGCAGCTTGGTTGATAGCGGGGCTAGCACAGATACGCAGTATTTT
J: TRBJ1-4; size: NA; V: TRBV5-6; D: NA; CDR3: CASSLGTLAGEKLFF; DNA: TGTGCCAGCAGCTTGGGGACACTGGCGGGAGAAAAACTGTTTTTT
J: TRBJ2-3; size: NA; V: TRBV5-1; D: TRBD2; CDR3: CASSSPSGGYTDTQYF; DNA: TGCGCCAGCAGCTCCCCTAGCGGGGGATACACAGATACGCAGTATTTT
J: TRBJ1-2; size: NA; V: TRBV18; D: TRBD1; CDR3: CASSPIRDRDYGYTF; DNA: TGTGCCAGCTCACCGATCCGGGACAGGGACTATGGCTACACCTTC
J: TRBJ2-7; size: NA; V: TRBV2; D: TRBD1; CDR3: CASSMTGGLYEQYF; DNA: TGTGCCAGCAGCATGACAGGGGGCCTGTACGAGCAGTACTTC
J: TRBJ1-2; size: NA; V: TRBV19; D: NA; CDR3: CASTTGLGGYTF; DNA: TGTGCCAGTACTACAGGGCTCGGCGGCTACACCTTC
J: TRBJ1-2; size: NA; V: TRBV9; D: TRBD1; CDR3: CASSAGQGFYGYTF; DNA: TGTGCCAGCAGCGCGGGACAGGGTTTCTATGGCTACACCTTC
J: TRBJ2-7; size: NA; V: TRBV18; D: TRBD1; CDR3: CASSPPSGQAYEQYF; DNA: TGTGCCAGCTCACCACCTTCAGGACAGGCCTACGAGCAGTACTTC
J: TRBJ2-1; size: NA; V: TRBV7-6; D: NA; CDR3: CASSLQGRDYNEQFF; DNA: TGTGCCAGCAGCTTACAGGGAAGGGACTACAATGAGCAGTTCTTC
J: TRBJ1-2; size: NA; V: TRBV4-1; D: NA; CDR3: CASSQEVYTTNYGYTF; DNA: TGCGCCAGCAGCCAAGAAGTTTACACTACTAACTATGGCTACACCTTC
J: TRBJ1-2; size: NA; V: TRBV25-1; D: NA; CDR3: CASSETGFGYGYTF; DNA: TGTGCCAGCAGTGAAACAGGGTTCGGCTATGGCTACACCTTC
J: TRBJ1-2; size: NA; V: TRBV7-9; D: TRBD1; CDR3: CASSLPQGASYGYTF; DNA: TGTGCCAGCAGCTTACCACAGGGGGCGAGCTATGGCTACACCTTC
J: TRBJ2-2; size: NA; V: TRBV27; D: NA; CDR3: CASSWLAGTGELFF; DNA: TGTGCCAGCAGCTGGTTGGCGGGTACCGGGGAGCTGTTTTTT
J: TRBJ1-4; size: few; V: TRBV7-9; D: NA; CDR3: CASSFTGNRGEKLFF; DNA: TGTGCCAGCAGCTTCACCGGGAACCGGGGTGAAAAACTGTTTTTT
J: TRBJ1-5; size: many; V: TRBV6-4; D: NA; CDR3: CASSEEEGGQQPQHF; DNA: TGTGCCAGCAGTGAAGAGGAGGGGGGGCAACAGCCCCAGCATTTT
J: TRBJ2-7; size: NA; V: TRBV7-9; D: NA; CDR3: CASSFSGLTYEQYF; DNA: TGTGCCAGCAGCTTTTCGGGACTCACCTACGAGCAGTACTTC
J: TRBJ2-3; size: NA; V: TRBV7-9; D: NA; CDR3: CASRGQGGDTQYF; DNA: TGTGCCAGCAGGGGTCAGGGGGGAGATACGCAGTATTTT
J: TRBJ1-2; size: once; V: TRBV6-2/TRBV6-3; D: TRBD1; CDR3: CASSSPDRVLSGYTF; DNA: TGTGCCAGCAGCTCACCAGACAGGGTACTGAGTGGCTACACCTTC
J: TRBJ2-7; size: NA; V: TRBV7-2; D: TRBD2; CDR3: CASSLVGTSGGAGSEQYF; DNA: TGTGCCAGCAGCTTAGTCGGGACTAGCGGGGGGGCCGGGTCCGAGCAGTACTTC
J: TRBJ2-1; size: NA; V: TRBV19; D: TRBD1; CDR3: CASRMTGVVEQFF; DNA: TGTGCCAGCAGAATGACAGGGGTTGTTGAGCAGTTCTTC
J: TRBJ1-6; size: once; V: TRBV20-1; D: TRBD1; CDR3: CSASPGQGNSPLHF; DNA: TGCAGTGCCAGTCCGGGACAGGGGAATTCACCCCTCCACTTT
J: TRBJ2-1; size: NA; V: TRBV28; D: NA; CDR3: CASSSQGLGARAYNEQFF; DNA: TGTGCCAGCAGTTCCCAGGGGTTGGGGGCGCGTGCCTATAATGAGCAGTTCTTC
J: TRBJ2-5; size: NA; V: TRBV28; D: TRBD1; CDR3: CASRQPGQGKETQYF; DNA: TGTGCCAGCAGGCAGCCGGGACAGGGGAAAGAGACCCAGTACTTC
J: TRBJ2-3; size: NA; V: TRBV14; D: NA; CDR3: CASSQGRGTSTDTQYF; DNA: TGTGCCAGCAGCCAAGGCAGGGGGACTAGCACAGATACGCAGTATTTT